The sequence of this T cell receptor (beta chain) was determined in a study of blood T cell repertoires in COVID-19 (dated by TCRdb to 2019 to 2021). For context, the study as a whole: The collaborator samples originated in the United States, Italy and Spain and spanned the acute and convalescent phases of COVID-19. A freely available public database, intended as a resource for researchers studying the immune response to SARS-CoV-2, is where the repertoires were released. Sample metadata almost always included a de-identified subject ID, COVID-19 status, age in years and sex. The prospective study material was composed of cDNA or gDNA derived from T cells, B-cell-depleted T cells, or PBMCs. The samples were drawn from two sources: the first 160 participants of the ongoing ImmuneRACE study, and fewer than 1,500 subjects contributed by 6 global collaborators. Deeply sampled blood TCRbeta repertoires from subjects exposed to, actively infected with, or recovered from COVID-19 were included in the dataset. Where HLA class I and class II types were available, the types were taken from metadata supplied by the sample provider, not from assay-based typing. Results and caveats for the whole study, not just this receptor: The amount of clinical and demographic metadata varied by source and participant and was provided uncurated.

The immunoSEQ Assay, a bias-controlled multiplex PCR, was used to amplify TCRbeta CDR3 regions from genomic DNA. From the authors' description of their analysis: The number of nucleated cells in each sample was estimated by amplification of reference gene primers within the assay. Sequence reads were collapsed and filtered to measure the absolute abundance of every unique TCRbeta CDR3 rearrangement. For each sample, productive Simpson clonality was calculated as the square root of Simpson's diversity index over productive rearrangements. In TCRdb, the immuneACCESS table is reduced to in-frame sequences with V and J assigned. These tables do not hold every clone; where another copy was compared, an unresolved V gene accounts for under half, and the others remain unexplained. V, J and clone size are taken as reported in that table, and D and trimming were inferred from the DNA itself. The sample includes approximately 270,000 clones, with more than 85% observed a single time. More than 0.75% of the sample goes to the ten largest clones.

Whole blood was collected in K2EDTA tubes by collaborating institutions according to the institutions' own protocols. For TCRbeta analysis, collaborators shipped samples as frozen whole blood, isolated PBMCs, or DNA extracted from either of those sample types. Via the germline V gene (reference sequence), CDR1 is LGHDT and CDR2 YNNKEL. The CDR3 starts with the cysteine, ends with the phenylalanine, and has 16 residues. Only CDR3 DNA remains: 48 bases, in frame from the first base. From V the trimming removes 4 bases and from J it removes 8 bases, while the gene matches leave 10 bases of the junction unaccounted for. With regard to this clone: No cognate antigen has been identified for it. Per-base quality was not reported, and no clone a single base away is much larger than it.

The sample was peripheral blood. This clonotype was sampled from a man aged 30 to 39 with acute or convalescent COVID-19. In this chain, TRBV3-1 (or the pseudogene TRBV3-2) is recombined with TRBJ2-1, with 11 bases matching TRBD2. The CDR3 protein is CASSLTLAGAFYEQFF. The bases read TGTGCCAGCAGCCTGACACTAGCGGGAGCTTTTTATGAGCAGTTCTTC.